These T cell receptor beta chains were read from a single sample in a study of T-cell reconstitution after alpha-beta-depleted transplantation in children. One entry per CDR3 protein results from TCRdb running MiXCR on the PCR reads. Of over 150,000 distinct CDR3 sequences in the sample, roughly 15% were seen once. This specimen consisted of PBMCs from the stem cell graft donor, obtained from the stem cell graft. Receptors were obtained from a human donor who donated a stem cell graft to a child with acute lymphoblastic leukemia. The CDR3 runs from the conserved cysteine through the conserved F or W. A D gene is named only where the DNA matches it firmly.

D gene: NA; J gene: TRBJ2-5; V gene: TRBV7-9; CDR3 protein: CASPGADETQYF
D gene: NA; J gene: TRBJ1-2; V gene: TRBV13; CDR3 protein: CASSLLGATIYGYTF
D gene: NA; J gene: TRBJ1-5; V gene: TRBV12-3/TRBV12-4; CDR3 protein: CASSLQGLSNQPQHF
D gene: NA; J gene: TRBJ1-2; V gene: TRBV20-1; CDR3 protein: CSASLRRTNYGYTF
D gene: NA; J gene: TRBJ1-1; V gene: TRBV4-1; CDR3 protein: CASSQTGTTNTEAFF
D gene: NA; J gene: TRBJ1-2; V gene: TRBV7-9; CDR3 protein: CASSLQWSNYGYTF
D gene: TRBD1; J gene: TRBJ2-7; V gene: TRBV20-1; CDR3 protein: CSARDRDRGPYEQYF
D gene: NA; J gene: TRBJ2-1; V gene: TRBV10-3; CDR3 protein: CAISESSFEPQQFF
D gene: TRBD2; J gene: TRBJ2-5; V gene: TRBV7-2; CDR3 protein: CASSLEGTSGKETQYF
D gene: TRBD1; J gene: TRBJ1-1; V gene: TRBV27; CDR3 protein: CASSPMTGGASEAFF
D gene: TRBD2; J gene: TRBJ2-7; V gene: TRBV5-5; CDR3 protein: CASSYTSGRGYEQYF
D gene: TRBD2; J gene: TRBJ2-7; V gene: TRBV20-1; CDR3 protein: CSATRRSGNNEQYF
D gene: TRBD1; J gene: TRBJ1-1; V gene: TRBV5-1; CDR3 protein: CASSLRQGASGLNTEAFF
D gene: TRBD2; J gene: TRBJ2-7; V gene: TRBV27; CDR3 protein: CASSMTSATVHEQYF
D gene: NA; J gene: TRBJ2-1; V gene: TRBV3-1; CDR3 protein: CASSQVIGRGSNEQFF
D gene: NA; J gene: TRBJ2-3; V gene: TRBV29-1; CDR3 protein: CSVEDPADTDTQYF
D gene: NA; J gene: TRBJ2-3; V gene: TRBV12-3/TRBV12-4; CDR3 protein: CASSFGGQYF
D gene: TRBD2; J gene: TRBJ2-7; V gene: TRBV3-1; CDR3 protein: CASSYSGRTHEQYF
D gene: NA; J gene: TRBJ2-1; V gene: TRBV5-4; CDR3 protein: CASSTRLRNEQFF
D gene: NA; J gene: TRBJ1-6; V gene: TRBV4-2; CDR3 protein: CASSPARTAYSYNSPLHF
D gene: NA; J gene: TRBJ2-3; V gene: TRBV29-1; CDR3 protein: CSAAAYTDTQYF
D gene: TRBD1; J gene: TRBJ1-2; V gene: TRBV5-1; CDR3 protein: CASSLGDRDGYTF
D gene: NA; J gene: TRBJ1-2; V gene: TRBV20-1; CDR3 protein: CSASDLQEKGYTF
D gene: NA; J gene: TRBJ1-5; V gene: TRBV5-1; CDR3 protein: CASSLDLGDNQPQHF
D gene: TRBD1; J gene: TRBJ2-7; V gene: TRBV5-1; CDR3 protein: CASSWTGGDEQYF
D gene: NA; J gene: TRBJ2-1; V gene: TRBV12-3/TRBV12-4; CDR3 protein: CASSPRGKDNEQFF
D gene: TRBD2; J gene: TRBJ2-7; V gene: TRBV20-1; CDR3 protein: CSARLAKSSYEQYF
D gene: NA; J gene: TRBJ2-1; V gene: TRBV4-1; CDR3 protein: CASSPLGGEQFF
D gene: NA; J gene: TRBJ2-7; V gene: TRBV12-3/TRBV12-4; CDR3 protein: CASSLVELGEQYF
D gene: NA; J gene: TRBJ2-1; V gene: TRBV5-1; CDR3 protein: CASSLYDNEQFF
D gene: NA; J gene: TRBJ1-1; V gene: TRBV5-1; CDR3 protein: CASSLTSMNTEAFF
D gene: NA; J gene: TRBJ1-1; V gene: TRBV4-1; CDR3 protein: CASSHRTENTEAFF
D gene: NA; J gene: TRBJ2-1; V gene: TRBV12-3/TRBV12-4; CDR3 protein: CASSSLALSYNEQFF
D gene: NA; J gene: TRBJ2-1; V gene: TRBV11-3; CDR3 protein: CASSTMGGEQFF
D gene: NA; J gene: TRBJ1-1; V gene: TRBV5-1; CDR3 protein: CASSLGDGDLTEAFF
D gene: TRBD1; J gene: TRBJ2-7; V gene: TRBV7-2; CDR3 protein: CATLDRGIHEQYF
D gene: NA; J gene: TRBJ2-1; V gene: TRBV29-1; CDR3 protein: CSTGGGLPNNEQFF
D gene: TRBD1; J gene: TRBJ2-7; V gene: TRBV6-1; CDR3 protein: CATKNPGQVAYEQYF
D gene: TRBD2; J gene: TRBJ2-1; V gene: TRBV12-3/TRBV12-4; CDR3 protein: CASRGKVTGTRGGYEQFF
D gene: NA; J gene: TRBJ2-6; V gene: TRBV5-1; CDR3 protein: CASSLEGANVLTF
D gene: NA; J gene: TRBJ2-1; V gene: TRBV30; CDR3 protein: CAWGAYVARRDEQFF
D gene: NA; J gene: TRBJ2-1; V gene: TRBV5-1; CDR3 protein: CASSLPGLGNEQFF
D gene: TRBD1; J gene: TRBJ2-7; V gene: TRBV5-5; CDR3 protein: CASSLTGGTYEQYF
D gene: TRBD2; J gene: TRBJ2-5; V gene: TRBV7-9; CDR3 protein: CASSFGPPGLQETQYF
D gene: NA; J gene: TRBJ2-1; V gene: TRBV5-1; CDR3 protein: CASSLVADAYNEQFF
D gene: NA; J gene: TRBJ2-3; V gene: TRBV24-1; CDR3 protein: CATSDSLRWDF
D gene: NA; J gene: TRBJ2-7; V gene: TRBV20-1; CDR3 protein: CSARDYERNYEQYF
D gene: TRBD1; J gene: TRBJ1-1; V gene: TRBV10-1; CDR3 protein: CASRLGRGSNTEAFF
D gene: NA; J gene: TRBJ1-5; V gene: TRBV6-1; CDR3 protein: CASSPERRRNQPQHF
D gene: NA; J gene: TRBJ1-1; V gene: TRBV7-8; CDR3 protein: CASSLGRAWVQAAYTEAFF
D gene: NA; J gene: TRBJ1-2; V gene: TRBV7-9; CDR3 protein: CASSLDYYGYTF
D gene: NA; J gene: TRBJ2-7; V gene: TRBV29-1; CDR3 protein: CSGRAEYEQYF
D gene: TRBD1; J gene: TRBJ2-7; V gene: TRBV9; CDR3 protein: CASSVGGQGGEQYF
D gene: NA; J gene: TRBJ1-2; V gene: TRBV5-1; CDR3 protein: CASSFWASSTNYGYTF
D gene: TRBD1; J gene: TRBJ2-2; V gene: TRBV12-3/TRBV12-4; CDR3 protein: CASSLGQGGTGELFF
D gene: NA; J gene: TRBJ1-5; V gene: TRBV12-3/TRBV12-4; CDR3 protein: CASSLNQISNQPQHF
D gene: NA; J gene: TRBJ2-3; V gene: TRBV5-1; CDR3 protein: CASSEGGEDTQYF
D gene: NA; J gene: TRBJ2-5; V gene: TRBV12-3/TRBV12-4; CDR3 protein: CASRGPYQETQYF